Here is one T cell receptor beta chain with its context. Its target is unknown. This may be a read error, as it is one base from a much larger clone. The source of the sample is a study of breast tumors, draining lymph nodes, adjacent tissues. Points from the study as a whole: Tumors had less TCR diversity than lymph nodes, more than nontumor tissue.

Each CDR3 protein gets one entry after TCRdb re-called the multiplex PCR reads with MiXCR. The sample lists approximately 280,000 distinct CDR3 sequences; around 31% were seen once. Samples came from axillary lymph nodes draining the breast cancer. This CDR3 is built from 17 residues. Germline assignment: CDR1 SGDLS and CDR2 YYNGEE. The V segment lost 0 bases and the J segment 0 bases; nucleotides outside the gene matches: 6. The chain has TRBV9 and TRBJ1-3; 7 bases are a match to TRBD1. This receptor was obtained from a female donor with breast cancer. Some clones in this sample may be carry-over from other donors' samples. The sample comprised axillary lymph node tissue. The CDR3 region is CASSVEGAHSSGNTIYF. DNA for the CDR3: TGTGCCAGCAGCGTAGAGGGGGCGCACAGCTCTGGAAACACCATATATTTT.